These 18 T cell receptor beta chains share one sample of origin, sequenced in a study of blood T cell repertoires in COVID-19. Repertoires were generated with immunoSEQ multiplex PCR, while TCRdb's copy carries only in-frame clones and drops some. The sample lists roughly 140,000 clones, roughly 90% occurring once. Specimen: peripheral blood. All receptors come from a man between 65 and 80 years old with acute or convalescent COVID-19.

This chain joins TRBV7-9 and TRBJ1-3; 7 bases are shared with TRBD1. Unmatched junction bases numbered 10, after V lost 8 bases and J lost 0 bases. From germline, CDR1 is SEHNR and CDR2 FQNEAQ (reference sequence). CDR3 length equals 16 residues. The CDR3 loop reads CASEWAGGSSGNTIYF. Written as DNA, the CDR3 is TGTGCCAGCGAATGGGCAGGGGGTTCCTCTGGAAACACCATATATTTT.

Points on this clone: The junction differs from germline at one of its ends, possibly a read error. The rearrangement joins TRBV2 to TRBJ1-1; 7 nucleotides agree with TRBD1. CDR1 is SNHLY, CDR2 FYNNEI, per germline. The CDR3 is made up of 11 amino acids. CDR3 amino acids: CASSEEVGGPF. For the CDR3, the DNA is TGTGCCAGCAGTGAAGAGGTAGGGGGCCCCTTT. Full variable domain (missing parts from reference TRBV2 and TRBJ1-1): EPEVTQTPSHQVTQMGQEVILRCVPISNHLYFYWYRQILGQKVEFLVSFYNNEISEKSEIFDDQFSVERPDGSNFTLKIRSTKLEDSAMYFCASSEEVGGPFGQGTRLTVV.

V is TRBV29-1 and J is TRBJ2-7; possible D gene TRBD1, 6 bases. This CDR3 region has 14 residues. Between the trimmed V and J ends, which lost 6 bases and 0 bases, there was a span of 15 bases. Germline V gene sequence: CDR1 SQVTM, CDR2 ANQGSEA. The CDR3 spells CSVRTEASSYEQYF. In DNA form, the CDR3 reads TGCAGCGTCCGGACAGAGGCGAGCTCCTACGAGCAGTACTTC.

The chain joins TRBV7-2 to TRBJ2-7; D unresolved. V was cut by 0 bases and J by 0 bases, with 12 bases left in between. Germline CDR1 SGHTA, CDR2 FQGNSA. The CDR3 is made up of 16 amino acids. Written as DNA, the CDR3 is TGTGCCAGCAGCTTAGCCTTCCGGTTACTCTCCTACGAGCAGTACTTC. Encoded protein: CASSLAFRLLSYEQYF.

On this clone itself: Other DNA sequences of this sample code for an identical CDR3. V and J are TRBV18 and TRBJ2-5; D unclear. This CDR3 spans 13 amino acids. CDR1 is KGHSH, CDR2 LQKENI, per germline. The germline V and J ends were trimmed by 2 bases and 1 base, with 5 bases remaining between them. This chain's CDR3 is CASSPGLQETQYF. The CDR3 region has the DNA TGTGCCAGCTCACCAGGGCTCCAAGAGACCCAGTACTTC.

This rearrangement joins TRBV6-5 to TRBJ1-1, with D perhaps matching TRBD1 (5 bases). Trimming removed 6 bases at V and 1 base at J, with 9 bases between. Per the germline V gene, CDR1 is MNHEY and CDR2 is SVGAGI. The CDR3 consists of 13 residues. This CDR3 is CASRSGGNTEAFF. For the CDR3, the DNA is TGTGCCAGCAGGTCCGGGGGGAACACTGAAGCTTTCTTT.

The V call is TRBV7-9, the J call TRBJ2-2, with D possibly TRBD2 on 6 matching bases. The CDR3 has 15 residues. CDR1 and CDR2 (germline): SEHNR, FQNEAQ (reference sequence). V was cut by 5 bases and J by 0 bases, with 10 bases left in between. CDR3: CASSRGGANTGELFF. The CDR3 region has the DNA TGTGCCAGCAGCCGGGGAGGCGCGAACACCGGGGAGCTGTTTTTT.

This clone is a singleton in its sample. V usage is TRBV11-2 and J usage is TRBJ2-7; 10 bases map to TRBD1. J was trimmed by 5 bases and V by 4 bases; bases with no gene match: 5. Germline-derived CDR1 and CDR2 are SGHAT and FQNNGV. The CDR3 covers 14 residues. The CDR3 coding sequence is TGTGCCAGCAGCTCTCGACAGGGGGCCAACGAGCAGTACTTC. Its translation: CASSSRQGANEQYF. Full variable domain (remainder filled in from reference TRBV11-2 and TRBJ2-7): EAGVAQSPRYKIIEKRQSVAFWCNPISGHATLYWYQQILGQGPKLLIQFQNNGVVDDSQLPKDRFSAERLKGVDSTLKIQPAKLEDSAVYLCASSSRQGANEQYFGPGTRLTVT.

This chain connects TRBV27 to TRBJ1-1; 7 bases are a match to TRBD1. Trimming at V came to 8 bases and at J to 4 bases, leaving 13 bases not matched to a gene. The CDR3 is 15 residues long. Germline CDR1 is MNHEY and CDR2 is SMNVEV (reference sequence). The CDR3, as DNA: TGTGCCAGCTCGCAGGGGGGTGATCGTAGCACTGAAGCTTTCTTT. Translation: CASSQGGDRSTEAFF.

The V and J genes are TRBV5-1 and TRBJ1-1, with unresolved D. Trimming left V 6 bases short and J 5 bases short, with 17 bases between. Germline V gives CDR1 SGHRS, CDR2 YFSETQ. The CDR3 contains 14 residues. CDR3 sequence reads: CASTGTSEGTEAFF. In DNA form, the CDR3 reads TGCGCCAGCACCGGTACCTCGGAGGGAACTGAAGCTTTCTTT.

This clone was observed a single time. This chain links TRBV6-7 with TRBJ2-7, with a tentative D call TRBD2 (7 bases). TRBV6-7 is annotated as an ORF whose role is uncertain. The CDR3 runs to 12 residues. The V and J ends lost 7 bases and 6 bases respectively, with 13 bases between them. The DNA for the CDR3 is TGTGCCAGCATGGGCGGGGGCGGCGAGCAGTACTTC. Translation gives CASMGGGGEQYF.

The chain has TRBV19 and TRBJ2-3; 8 bases align to TRBD2. The germline V gene has CDR1 LNHDA and CDR2 SQIVND (reference sequence). With V trimmed by 4 bases and J by 2 bases, 20 bases remained unmatched. The CDR3 runs to 20 residues. As DNA, the CDR3 is TGTGCCAGTAGTACCATCCCCGGGAGGGCTTCAAGGGGTTCCACAGATACGCAGTATTTT. This codes for CASSTIPGRASRGSTDTQYF.

V gene TRBV7-6 combines with J gene TRBJ2-2; 7 bases agree with TRBD2. The CDR3 runs to 15 residues. Germline assignment: CDR1 SGHVS and CDR2 FNYEAQ. J was trimmed by 5 bases and V by 0 bases; bases with no gene match: 3. CDR3 loop: CASSLAGEGTGELFF. The CDR3 DNA follows: TGTGCCAGCAGCTTAGCAGGGGAGGGAACCGGGGAGCTGTTTTTT.

The chain joins TRBV5-1 to TRBJ2-3; 9 nucleotides line up with TRBD2. The CDR3 contains 15 residues. In germline, CDR1 is SGHRS, CDR2 YFSETQ. Trimming removed 0 bases from V and 2 bases from J; junction bases left unmatched: 1. The CDR3 protein is CASSLGTSDTDTQYF. The DNA of the CDR3 is TGCGCCAGCAGCTTGGGGACTAGCGACACAGATACGCAGTATTTT.

The V and J genes are TRBV19 and TRBJ1-6; 8 bases align to TRBD1. The CDR3 has 15 amino acids. With 5 bases clipped from V and 8 bases from J, the junction kept 8 bases outside the gene matches. Per germline, CDR1 LNHDA and CDR2 SQIVND (reference sequence). Written as DNA, the CDR3 is TGTGCCAGTAGTGCACTGGACAGGGATGATTCACCCCTCCACTTT. Amino acid sequence: CASSALDRDDSPLHF.

The rearrangement links TRBV6-1 to TRBJ2-7; TRBD1 might be the D (6 bases). This CDR3 has 12 residues. The V gene lost 1 base and the J gene lost 11 bases, with 12 bases spanning the gap. Germline lookup yields CDR1 MNHNS and CDR2 SASEGT. CDR3 sequence (DNA): TGTGCCAGCAGTGAAGTAGGACAGAGGGAGTACTTC. Protein sequence: CASSEVGQREYF.

The chain recombines TRBV11-2 with TRBJ1-2; D gene uncertain. Germline CDR1 reads SGHAT; CDR2 reads FQNNGV. This CDR3 contains 13 residues. Trimming took off 5 bases at V and 7 bases at J, with 14 bases between the two ends. The CDR3 DNA sequence: TGTGCCAGCAGCCTTTGGGCCTATGGTGGCTACACCTTC. This encodes CASSLWAYGGYTF.

The chain's CDR3 is CATSDGGSSTSEAFF. In DNA, the CDR3 is TGTGCCACCAGTGACGGGGGAAGTTCGACTTCTGAAGCTTTCTTT. V usage is TRBV24-1 and J usage is TRBJ1-1, with D possibly matching TRBD1 (5 bases). Germline V gene lookup returns CDR1 KGHDR and CDR2 SFDVKD. The CDR3 is 15 residues long. The V end lost 4 bases, the J end lost 6 bases, and 17 bases lay between the germline ends.